These 9 T cell receptor beta chains came from one sample sequenced in a study of blood T cell repertoires in COVID-19. Sequencing was performed with immunoSEQ multiplex PCR; in TCRdb, only in-frame clones are kept and a portion is missing. The sample has roughly 91,000 clones; roughly 89% are singletons. The sample was peripheral blood. The receptors derive from a man between 65 and 80 years old with active or convalescent COVID-19.

This clone was observed a single time. J is TRBJ2-3 and V is TRBV5-1; TRBD2 matches 8 bases. With 4 bases clipped from V and 4 bases from J, the junction kept 8 bases outside the gene matches. CDR3 length: 15 residues. CDR1 SGHRS and CDR2 YFSETQ come from the germline V gene. The CDR3 is CASSLLAGLSDTQYF. The DNA of the CDR3 is TGCGCCAGCAGCCTATTAGCGGGGCTCTCAGATACGCAGTATTTT.

This chain uses TRBV7-8 with TRBJ2-2; D is uncertain. The germline V and J ends were trimmed by 1 base and 3 bases, with 12 bases remaining between them. There are 16 residues in the CDR3. The germline gives CDR1 SGHVS, CDR2 FQNEAQ. CDR3: CASSLGSGLDTGELFF. The CDR3 DNA sequence: TGTGCCAGCAGCTTAGGCAGTGGTTTGGACACCGGGGAGCTGTTTTTT.

This chain uses TRBV30 with TRBJ2-1, with TRBD2 matching 9 bases. The CDR3 spans 13 residues. Germline values: CDR1 GTSNPN, CDR2 SVGIG (reference sequence). Trimming removed 4 bases from V and 10 bases from J; junction bases left unmatched: 8. The CDR3 DNA is TGTGCCTGGACTAGCGGGGCCAGGGGGGAGCAGTTCTTC. Translated, it gives CAWTSGARGEQFF.

The V and J genes are TRBV3-1 (or the pseudogene TRBV3-2) and TRBJ2-1; 10 bases line up with TRBD2. The germline V gene encodes CDR1 LGHDT and CDR2 YNNKEL (reference sequence). The CDR3 runs 16 residues. The J segment lost 1 base and the V segment lost 4 bases, leaving 4 bases of the junction unmatched. The CDR3 reads CASSLQAGGSYNEQFF. CDR3 nucleotides: TGTGCCAGCAGCCTCCAAGCGGGGGGGTCCTACAATGAGCAGTTCTTC.

The gene calls are TRBV28 and TRBJ1-5; TRBD1 aligns across 7 bases. From germline, CDR1 is MDHEN and CDR2 SYDVKM. This CDR3 comprises 15 residues. V lost 3 bases and J lost 4; bases outside the gene matches: 6. CDR3 region: CASSFRAGGNQPQHF. CDR3 sequence (DNA): TGTGCCAGCAGTTTTCGTGCAGGGGGGAATCAGCCCCAGCATTTT.

In this sample, this clone turned up once. V gene TRBV5-1 combines with J gene TRBJ1-2, with 9 bases aligning to TRBD1. CDR1 is SGHRS, CDR2 YFSETQ, per germline. This CDR3 has 13 residues. V lost 4 bases to trimming and J lost 7 bases; unmatched junction nucleotides: 5. The CDR3 sequence is CASSTQGALGYTF. CDR3 DNA: TGCGCCAGCAGCACACAGGGGGCGCTTGGCTACACCTTC.

The V gene is TRBV6-6, the J gene TRBJ1-4; possibly TRBD1 for D (5 bases). Germline assignment: CDR1 MNHNY and CDR2 SVGAGI (reference sequence). The V end was cut by 2 bases, the J end by 5 bases, with 15 bases between. CDR3 length: 16 amino acids. The chain's CDR3 is CASSYGKGRANEKLFF. DNA of the CDR3: TGTGCCAGCAGTTACGGGAAGGGCAGGGCAAATGAAAAACTGTTTTTT.

CDR3: CASSPHTGLAGGSSLAKNIQYF. The CDR3 nucleotides are TGTGCCAGCAGCCCCCACACGGGACTAGCGGGAGGTAGCTCTCTAGCCAAAAACATTCAGTACTTC. This chain connects TRBV7-6 to TRBJ2-4; TRBD2 aligns across 15 bases. Per germline, CDR1 SGHVS and CDR2 FNYEAQ. V shed 5 bases, J shed 0 bases, and the junction held 17 bases outside the gene matches. The CDR3 is made up of 22 amino acids.

This clone was seen only once. The gene calls are TRBV9 and TRBJ2-2, with 8 bases aligning to TRBD1. The CDR3 has 17 amino acids. Per the germline V gene, CDR1 is SGDLS and CDR2 is YYNGEE. Germline trimming cut 0 bases from V and 4 bases from J; bases unmatched to any gene: 8. CDR3 DNA sequence: TGTGCCAGCAGCGTAGGTCAGGGGGCCGGGGGCACCGGGGAGCTGTTTTTT. This gives the protein CASSVGQGAGGTGELFF.